The rows below give T cell receptor beta chains drawn from one sample of a study of CD8+ T cells in alopecia areata. Produced via immunoSEQ multiplex PCR; TCRdb's table is partial and in-frame only. The sample has some 30,000 clones, about three fifths seen once. The sequencing input was NKG2D-high CD8+ T cells sorted from blood. The receptors were gathered from a human donor with alopecia areata. The CDR3 runs from the conserved cysteine through the conserved F or W. Each record gives: V gene, J gene, clone size, D gene, CDR3 protein, CDR3 DNA. The D gene is left open where the match is weak. Some rows mark clone size as missing; the rest say once, few, many or name a class of expanded clone.

TRBV2	TRBJ2-2	-	-	CASSPPRGDYKTGELFF	TGTGCCAGCAGTCCTCCTAGGGGGGACTACAAAACCGGGGAGCTGTTTTTT
TRBV11-2	TRBJ2-7	-	-	CASSKGIQRWVWEQYF	TGTGCCAGCAGCAAAGGGATTCAGCGATGGGTTTGGGAGCAGTACTTC
TRBV6-6	TRBJ2-7	-	-	CASSPSQGSYEQYF	TGTGCCAGCAGTCCATCACAGGGCTCCTACGAGCAGTACTTC
TRBV13	TRBJ2-4	-	-	CASSDGENIQYF	TGTGCCAGCAGTGACGGGGAAAACATTCAGTACTTC
TRBV28	TRBJ1-5	few	TRBD1	CASSPRQGHQPQHF	TGTGCCAGCAGTCCCAGACAGGGGCATCAGCCCCAGCATTTT
TRBV30	TRBJ2-1	-	TRBD2	CAWSVRTPGAGGTEQFF	TGTGCCTGGAGTGTACGCACCCCAGGAGCGGGAGGAACTGAGCAGTTCTTC
TRBV7-3	TRBJ2-7	few	-	CASMDGLSYEQYF	TGTGCCAGCATGGACGGACTCTCCTACGAGCAGTACTTC
TRBV6-5	TRBJ1-5	-	-	CASSHSLGANQPQHF	TGTGCCAGCAGTCACTCCTTGGGGGCAAATCAGCCCCAGCATTTT
TRBV7-3	TRBJ1-1	-	-	CASSFRRGAEAFF	TGTGCCAGCAGCTTTCGTCGGGGTGCTGAAGCTTTCTTT
TRBV5-4	TRBJ2-5	-	-	CASSSGASQETQYF	TGTGCCAGCAGCTCGGGGGCAAGCCAAGAGACCCAGTACTTC
TRBV25-1	TRBJ2-7	once	-	CASSPGYEQYF	TGTGCCAGCAGTCCCGGGTATGAGCAGTACTTC
TRBV2	TRBJ2-6	-	-	CASSPIDSSGANVLTF	TGTGCCAGCAGCCCGATTGACAGCTCTGGGGCCAACGTCCTGACTTTC
TRBV5-1	TRBJ1-1	few	TRBD1	CASSETGWTEAFF	TGCGCCAGCAGCGAGACAGGGTGGACTGAAGCTTTCTTT
TRBV27	TRBJ2-1	once	-	CASSFYNEQFF	TGTGCCAGCAGTTTCTACAATGAGCAGTTCTTC
TRBV29-1	TRBJ2-5	few	-	CSVENYDSPGQYF	TGCAGCGTTGAAAATTACGACTCACCCGGGCAGTACTTC
TRBV19	TRBJ1-4	few	-	CASTVGEKLFF	TGTGCCAGCACAGTTGGTGAAAAACTGTTTTTT
TRBV27	TRBJ1-4	-	TRBD1	CASRIRQGGEKLFF	TGTGCCAGCAGAATAAGACAGGGTGGCGAAAAACTGTTTTTT
TRBV30	TRBJ2-7	-	TRBD2	CAWWRGGETYEQYF	TGTGCCTGGTGGCGCGGGGGGGAGACCTACGAGCAGTACTTC
TRBV6-5	TRBJ2-6	-	-	CASSYLSSGANVLTF	TGTGCCAGCAGTTATCTAAGCTCTGGGGCCAACGTCCTGACTTTC
TRBV5-1	TRBJ2-2	-	-	CASSFQGNTGELFF	TGCGCCAGCAGCTTCCAGGGAAACACCGGGGAGCTGTTTTTT
TRBV7-9	TRBJ2-5	large	-	CASSNEGAQETQYF	TGTGCCAGCAGCAACGAAGGGGCCCAAGAGACCCAGTACTTC
TRBV29-1	TRBJ1-1	-	-	CSVDILNTEAFF	TGCAGCGTTGACATCTTGAACACTGAAGCTTTCTTT
TRBV29-1	TRBJ2-2	-	-	CSGEDTGELFF	TGCAGCGGTGAAGACACCGGGGAGCTGTTTTTT
TRBV29-1	TRBJ1-3	few	-	CSVEYRSGPGNTIYF	TGCAGCGTTGAATACCGAAGTGGGCCTGGAAACACCATATATTTT
TRBV29-1	TRBJ2-2	few	-	CSVEGSTGANTGELFF	TGCAGCGTTGAAGGGTCGACAGGAGCCAACACCGGGGAGCTGTTTTTT
TRBV27	TRBJ2-1	-	-	CASSLAGLYNEQFF	TGTGCCAGCAGTTTAGCGGGACTTTACAATGAGCAGTTCTTC
TRBV6-1	TRBJ2-1	-	TRBD2	CASSGTSGSSYNEQFF	TGTGCCAGCAGTGGGACTAGCGGGAGCTCCTACAATGAGCAGTTCTTC
TRBV28	TRBJ1-1	-	TRBD1	CASSLPGQGNTEAFF	TGTGCCAGCAGCCTCCCGGGACAGGGGAACACTGAAGCTTTCTTT
TRBV7-9	TRBJ2-5	-	TRBD1	CASSVRDRKHKETQYF	TGTGCCAGCAGCGTCCGGGACAGAAAACACAAAGAGACCCAGTACTTC
TRBV4-2	TRBJ2-5	-	-	CASSQDYNLAGETQYF	TGTGCCAGCAGCCAAGATTATAACCTAGCAGGAGAGACCCAGTACTTC
TRBV6-5	TRBJ2-1	few	-	CASSSWGGHDEQFF	TGTGCCAGCAGTTCCTGGGGGGGCCACGATGAGCAGTTCTTC
TRBV5-4	TRBJ2-1	-	-	CASSLVLAKNEQFF	TGTGCCAGCAGCTTGGTGCTAGCGAAAAATGAGCAGTTCTTC
TRBV7-8	TRBJ2-3	-	TRBD2	CASSEHSGSTDTQYF	TGTGCCAGCAGCGAACATAGCGGGAGCACAGATACGCAGTATTTT
TRBV4-3	TRBJ2-5	-	TRBD1	CASSPQGAAETQYF	TGCGCCAGCAGCCCACAGGGGGCTGCAGAGACCCAGTACTTC
TRBV27	TRBJ2-7	-	TRBD2	CASSPPGLAGSPYEQYF	TGTGCCAGCAGTCCCCCGGGACTAGCGGGGTCCCCCTACGAGCAGTACTTC
TRBV15	TRBJ2-7	-	TRBD2	CATSIPPRTSGNYEQYF	TGTGCCACCAGCATACCACCTAGGACTAGCGGAAACTACGAGCAGTACTTC
TRBV28	TRBJ2-1	few	TRBD2	CASAWTRTYNEQFF	TGTGCCAGCGCCTGGACTAGGACCTACAATGAGCAGTTCTTC
TRBV29-1	TRBJ2-7	few	-	CSVEIGDTYEQYF	TGCAGCGTTGAAATTGGGGATACCTACGAGCAGTACTTC
TRBV5-1	TRBJ1-1	few	-	CASSLVSILNTEAFF	TGCGCCAGCAGCTTGGTCTCGATATTGAACACTGAAGCTTTCTTT
TRBV2	TRBJ2-3	-	TRBD2	CASSELAGGLTDTQYF	TGTGCCAGCAGTGAGCTAGCGGGGGGGCTCACAGATACGCAGTATTTT
TRBV5-6	TRBJ2-7	-	-	CASSLSYPLVTAVEQYF	TGTGCCAGCAGCTTGAGCTATCCCCTCGTGACGGCAGTCGAGCAGTACTTC
TRBV10-3	TRBJ1-1	-	-	CAITHPGQNTEAFF	TGTGCCATCACCCATCCGGGACAGAACACTGAAGCTTTCTTT
TRBV15	TRBJ2-3	-	-	CATSREIASTDTQYF	TGTGCCACCAGCAGAGAAATTGCTAGCACAGATACGCAGTATTTT
TRBV7-6	TRBJ2-1	-	-	CASSPGAGLYNEQFF	TGTGCCAGCAGCCCCGGGGCGGGATTATACAATGAGCAGTTCTTC
TRBV4-1	TRBJ1-1	-	-	CASSHVLISPTWTEAFF	TGCGCCAGCAGCCACGTCCTCATTTCACCTACGTGGACTGAAGCTTTCTTT